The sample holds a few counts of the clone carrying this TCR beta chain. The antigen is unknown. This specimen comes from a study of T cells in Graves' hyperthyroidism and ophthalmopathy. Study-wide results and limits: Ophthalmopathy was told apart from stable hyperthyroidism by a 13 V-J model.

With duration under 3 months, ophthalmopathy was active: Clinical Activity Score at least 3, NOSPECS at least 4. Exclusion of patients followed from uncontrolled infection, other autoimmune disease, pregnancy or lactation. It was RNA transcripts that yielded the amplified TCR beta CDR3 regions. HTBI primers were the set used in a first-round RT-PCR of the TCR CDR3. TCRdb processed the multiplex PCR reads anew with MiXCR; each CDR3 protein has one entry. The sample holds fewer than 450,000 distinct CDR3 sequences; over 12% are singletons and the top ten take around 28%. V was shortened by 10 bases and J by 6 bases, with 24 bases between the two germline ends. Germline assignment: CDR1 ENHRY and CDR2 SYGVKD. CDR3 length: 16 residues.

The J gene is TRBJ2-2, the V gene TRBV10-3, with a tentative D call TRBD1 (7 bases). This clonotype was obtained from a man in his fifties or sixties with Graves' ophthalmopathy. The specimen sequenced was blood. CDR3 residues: CATQSGGTVGPGELFF. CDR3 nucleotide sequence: TGTGCCACCCAATCAGGGGGGACGGTGGGGCCCGGGGAGCTGTTTTTT.